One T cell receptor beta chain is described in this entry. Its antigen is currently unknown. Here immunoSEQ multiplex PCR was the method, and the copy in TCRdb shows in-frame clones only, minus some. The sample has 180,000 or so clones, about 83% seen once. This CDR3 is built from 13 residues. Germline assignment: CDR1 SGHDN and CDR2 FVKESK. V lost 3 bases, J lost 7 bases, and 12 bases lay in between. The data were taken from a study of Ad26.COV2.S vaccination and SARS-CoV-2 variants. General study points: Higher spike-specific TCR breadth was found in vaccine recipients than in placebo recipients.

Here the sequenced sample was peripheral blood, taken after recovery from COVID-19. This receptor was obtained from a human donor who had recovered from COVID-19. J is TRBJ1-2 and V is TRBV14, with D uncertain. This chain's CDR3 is CASSHGPLAGYTF. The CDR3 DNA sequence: TGTGCCAGCAGCCATGGACCGTTGGCTGGCTACACCTTC. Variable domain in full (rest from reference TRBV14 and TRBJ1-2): EAGVTQFPSHSVIEKGQTVTLRCDPISGHDNLYWYRRVMGKEIKFLLHFVKESKQDESGMPNNRFLAERTGGTYSTLKVQPAELEDSGVYFCASSHGPLAGYTFGSGTRLTVV.